This TCR beta chain comes out of a study of blood T cell repertoires in COVID-19 (dated by TCRdb to 2018 to 2021). As for the study more broadly: Samples from collaborators originated in the United States, Italy and Spain and spanned both the acute and convalescent phases of COVID-19. The prospective study material was composed of cDNA or gDNA derived from T cells, B-cell-depleted T cells, or PBMCs. Subjects who had been exposed to COVID-19, were actively infected with it, or had recovered from it provided the deeply sampled blood TCRbeta repertoires that made up the dataset. A freely available public database, intended as a resource for researchers studying the immune response to SARS-CoV-2, is where the repertoires were released. Samples came from the ongoing ImmuneRACE study (first 160 participants) plus 1,254 subjects from 6 global collaborators. Sample metadata almost always included a de-identified subject ID, COVID-19 status, age in years and sex. HLA class I and class II types, where available, came from metadata supplied by the sample provider rather than from assay-based typing. The paper as a whole reports these results and caveats: The quantity of clinical and demographic metadata differed by source and by participant and was supplied without curation.

The collaborating institutions used their own protocols to collect whole blood in K2EDTA tubes. Collaborator samples were shipped for TCRbeta analysis as frozen whole blood, isolated PBMCs, or DNA extracted from either sample type. From the germline V gene, CDR1 is SGHDN and CDR2 is FVKESK. The CDR3 runs 14 amino acids, cysteine and phenylalanine included. Only the CDR3 part of the read is kept: 42 bases, read in frame from the first base. Between the V and J ends, shortened by 4 bases and 1 base respectively, the junction contains 10 bases. A note on this clone: What antigen it recognizes has not been identified. Base qualities were left out, and no much larger clone turns up one base away.

TCRbeta CDR3 regions were amplified from genomic DNA by means of the immunoSEQ Assay, a bias-controlled multiplex PCR. In the original analysis: Within the assay, amplification of reference gene primers was used to estimate how many nucleated cells each sample contained. Sequence reads were collapsed and filtered to measure the absolute abundance of every unique TCRbeta CDR3 rearrangement. For each sample, productive Simpson clonality was calculated as the square root of Simpson's diversity index over productive rearrangements. TCRdb's version of the immuneACCESS table is confined to in-frame rearrangements and falls short of the full clone set. An unresolved V gene accounts for under half of the shortfall where checked; the remainder is of unknown origin. V and J calls and clone size are given by that table; D and trimming were obtained from the DNA. Counted in this sample were fewer than 50,000 clones; 81% of them appeared once. 30% to 40% of the sample rests with the top ten.

Source material: peripheral blood. This TCR derives from a man aged 35-49 years with active or convalescent COVID-19. Recombination joined TRBV14 with TRBJ1-1; no D gene call is confident. The CDR3 region has the sequence CASSPRVSNTEAFF. Read as DNA, the sequence is TGTGCCAGCAGCCCACGGGTCTCGAACACTGAAGCTTTCTTT.